One and the same sample provided the 16 T cell receptor beta chains below, sequenced in a study of low-dose radiotherapy and immunotherapy resistance in tumors. Alpha- and beta-chain coverage of first-strand cDNA came from TRAV- and TRBV-specific primers. With a V-primer adapter and a constant-region primer, TCRs were amplified for roughly 20 PCR cycles. MiXCR was run by TCRdb on the reads, yielding one entry per CDR3 protein. The table lists roughly 11,000 distinct CDR3 sequences, approximately 55% of them singletons. All receptors derive from a human donor with advanced metastatic prostate, ovarian, gallbladder or colorectal cancer (not recorded which). This table probably holds off-target reads from a library built for another chain.

This clonotype was observed a few times. The genes are TRBV29-1 and TRBJ2-4, with D possibly TRBD2 on 5 matching bases. Between the trimmed V and J ends, which lost 3 bases and 10 bases, there was a span of 7 bases. The CDR3 extends over 10 amino acids. Germline lookup yields CDR1 SQVTM and CDR2 ANQGSEA. DNA of the CDR3: TGCAGCGTTGATTCGGGGATTCAGTACTTC. It specifies CSVDSGIQYF.

The chain has TRBV6-6 and TRBJ2-1, with a possible D match to TRBD2 (6 bases). The CDR3 totals 15 residues. Between the trimmed V and J ends, which lost 3 bases and 7 bases, there was a span of 16 bases. From germline, CDR1 is MNHNY and CDR2 SVGAGI (reference sequence). The CDR3 coding sequence is TGTGCCAGCAGTTATAGTGGAGCGGGTTGGAATGAGCAGTTCTTC. Its translation is CASSYSGAGWNEQFF.

This chain uses TRBV5-1 with TRBJ1-1; tentative D call: TRBD1 (6 bases). Looked up from germline, CDR1 is SGHRS and CDR2 is YFSETQ. This CDR3 has 16 amino acids. Trimming took off 0 bases at V and 6 bases at J, with 18 bases between the two ends. CDR3 DNA sequence: TGCGCCAGCAGCTTGGACCCCCTAGGCAGGGGCGCTGAAGCTTTCTTT. Its translation is CASSLDPLGRGAEAFF.

This clonotype showed up just a few times. This chain connects TRBV28 to TRBJ1-3; D is uncertain. This CDR3 has 15 residues. With 5 bases removed from V and 1 base from J, the gap between germline ends came to 12 bases. Germline V gives CDR1 MDHEN, CDR2 SYDVKM. Here the CDR3 DNA reads TGTGCCAGCAGTCCTGGCACGGGTTCTGGAAACACCATATATTTT. Encoded protein: CASSPGTGSGNTIYF.

The chain couples TRBV20-1 to TRBJ2-7, with a possible D match to TRBD2 (6 bases). V was shortened by 4 bases and J by 3 bases, with 10 bases between the two germline ends. Looked up from germline, CDR1 is DFQATT and CDR2 is SNEGSKA (reference sequence). The CDR3 loop spans 12 amino acids. As DNA, the CDR3 is TGCAGTGCTAAGGGACTGAACTACGAGCAGTACTTC. Its translation is CSAKGLNYEQYF.

The chain combines TRBV18 with TRBJ1-1; no clear D. The germline CDR1 and CDR2 sequences are KGHSH and LQKENI. The V end was cut by 1 base, the J end by 3 bases, with 12 bases between. This CDR3 comprises 15 residues. The CDR3 sequence is CASSPRTVFYTEAFF. In nucleotides, the CDR3 is TGTGCCAGCTCACCACGTACGGTTTTTTACACTGAAGCTTTCTTT. The complete variable domain, with remaining parts taken from reference TRBV18 and TRBJ1-1, reads NAGVMQNPRHLVRRRGQEARLRCSPMKGHSHVYWYRQLPEEGLKFMVYLQKENIIDESGMPKERFSAEFPKEGPSILRIQQVVRGDSAAYFCASSPRTVFYTEAFFGQGTRLTVV.

This chain joins TRBV18 and TRBJ2-4; the match to TRBD2 covers 9 bases. J gave up 5 bases and V 0 bases, and 5 bases lay outside the gene matches. Germline V CDR1 and CDR2: KGHSH, LQKENI. CDR3 length: 16 residues. CDR3 sequence: CASSPPSRLAENIQYF. The CDR3 nucleotides read TGTGCCAGCTCACCACCGAGTCGACTAGCGGAAAACATTCAGTACTTC.

The V call is TRBV19, the J call TRBJ1-2, with no clear D. V was clipped by 6 bases and J by 4 bases, with 15 bases between them. This CDR3 spans 14 amino acids. Per germline, CDR1 LNHDA and CDR2 SQIVND (reference sequence). The CDR3 reads CASREEVYGYGYTF. In nucleotides, the CDR3 is TGTGCCAGTAGAGAGGAGGTCTACGGCTATGGCTACACCTTC.

J is TRBJ2-2 and V is TRBV20-1; D might be TRBD1 (5 bases). In germline, CDR1 is DFQATT, CDR2 SNEGSKA (reference sequence). The CDR3 contains 14 residues. The CDR3: CSGQGNSNTGELFF. DNA for the CDR3: TGCAGCGGCCAGGGTAACTCGAACACCGGGGAGCTGTTTTTT.

This clonotype was counted a few times. The chain couples TRBV5-1 to TRBJ2-1; 10 nucleotides align to TRBD2. After removal of 2 bases from V and 0 bases from J, the junction contained 5 bases not matched to a gene. Germline loops: CDR1 SGHRS, CDR2 YFSETQ. The CDR3 contains 17 residues. The CDR3 is CASSFELAGISYNEQFF. The CDR3 coding sequence is TGCGCCAGCAGCTTTGAACTAGCGGGGATCTCCTACAATGAGCAGTTCTTC. Full variable domain (rest looked up from reference TRBV5-1 and TRBJ2-1): KAGVTQTPRYLIKTRGQQVTLSCSPISGHRSVSWYQQTPGQGLQFLFEYFSETQRNKGNFPGRFSGRQFSNSRSEMNVSTLELGDSALYLCASSFELAGISYNEQFFGPGTRLTVL.

This clonotype turned up a few times. The V and J genes are TRBV5-1 and TRBJ2-7; TRBD1 matches 7 bases. V lost 0 bases and J lost 2; bases outside the gene matches: 5. Germline CDR1 and CDR2: SGHRS and YFSETQ. The CDR3 has 15 residues. CDR3 sequence reads: CASSLEGQDPYEQYF. The CDR3 DNA reads as TGCGCCAGCAGCTTGGAAGGACAGGACCCCTACGAGCAGTACTTC.

The chain has TRBV19 and TRBJ1-5; D not resolved. V was pared by 4 bases and J by 9 bases, with 16 bases between. The CDR3 is 14 residues long. The V gene's germline CDR1 is LNHDA and CDR2 SQIVND (reference sequence). This CDR3 is CASSTILGDVPQHF. The CDR3 DNA reads as TGTGCCAGTAGTACGATCCTCGGCGATGTGCCCCAGCATTTT.

This clonotype was observed a few times. This chain's CDR3 is CASRFYGGLGNTEAFF. Written as DNA, the CDR3 is TGTGCCAGCAGATTCTACGGGGGGTTAGGGAACACTGAAGCTTTCTTT. The chain uses TRBV6-8 and TRBJ1-1; D may be TRBD1 (5 bases). V lost 6 bases and J 1 base, leaving 18 bases between the germline ends. Germline lookup yields CDR1 MNHGY and CDR2 SAAAGT. The CDR3 runs to 16 residues.

The CDR3 nucleotides are TGTGCCAGCAGCAAGACAGGGGTAGACACTGAAGCTTTCTTT. Its protein is CASSKTGVDTEAFF. V gene TRBV3-1 combines with J gene TRBJ1-1; 8 nucleotides agree with TRBD1. The CDR3 spans 14 residues. Trimming removed 5 bases from V and 3 bases from J; junction bases left unmatched: 5. CDR1 is LGHDT, CDR2 YNNKEL, per germline (reference sequence).

The chain recombines TRBV6-6 with TRBJ2-1; unclear D gene. The V end was cut by 2 bases, the J end by 0 bases, with 11 bases between. The CDR3 is 16 amino acids. Germline values: CDR1 MNHNY, CDR2 SVGAGI (reference sequence). The CDR3: CASSYNGAISYNEQFF. The CDR3 nucleotides are TGTGCCAGCAGTTACAACGGAGCTATCTCCTACAATGAGCAGTTCTTC.

The chain uses TRBV3-1 and TRBJ1-2; TRBD1 is a possible D gene (6 bases). Germline V lookup: CDR1 LGHDT, CDR2 YNNKEL (reference sequence). The CDR3 covers 16 residues. The V and J ends lost 3 bases and 2 bases respectively, with 16 bases between them. CDR3 in amino acids: CASSHGGQFGNYGYTF. CDR3 coding DNA: TGTGCCAGCAGCCACGGGGGCCAGTTTGGGAACTATGGCTACACCTTC.